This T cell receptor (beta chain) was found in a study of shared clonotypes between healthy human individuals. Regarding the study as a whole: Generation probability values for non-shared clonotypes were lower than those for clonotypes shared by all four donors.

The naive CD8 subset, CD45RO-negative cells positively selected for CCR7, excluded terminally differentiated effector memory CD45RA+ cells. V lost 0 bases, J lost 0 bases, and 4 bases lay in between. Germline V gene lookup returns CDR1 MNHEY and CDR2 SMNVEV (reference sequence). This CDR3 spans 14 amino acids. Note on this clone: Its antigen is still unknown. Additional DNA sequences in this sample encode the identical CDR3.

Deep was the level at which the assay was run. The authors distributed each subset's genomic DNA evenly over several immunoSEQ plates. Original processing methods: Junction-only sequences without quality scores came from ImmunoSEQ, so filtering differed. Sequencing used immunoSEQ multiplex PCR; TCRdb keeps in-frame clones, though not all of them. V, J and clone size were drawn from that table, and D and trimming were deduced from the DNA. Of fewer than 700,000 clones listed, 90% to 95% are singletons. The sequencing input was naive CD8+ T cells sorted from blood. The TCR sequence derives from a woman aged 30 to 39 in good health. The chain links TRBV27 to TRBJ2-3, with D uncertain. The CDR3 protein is CASSLSGSTDTQYF. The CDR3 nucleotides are TGTGCCAGCAGTTTATCCGGAAGCACAGATACGCAGTATTTT.